The entry that follows covers one T cell receptor beta chain sequence. What it recognizes is unknown. These data come from a study of human T cells and chemical hapten exposure. The time point: patch test 2, 6 weeks after DPC sensitization. Treatment described: therapeutic diphenylcyclopropenone sensitization with weekly scalp DPC. RNA extraction used unfractionated whole blood as the source of total RNA. Study findings and constraints: The donors suffered from alopecia, so their immune response may not match that of healthy people.

Looked up from germline, CDR1 is MDHEN and CDR2 is SYDVKM. The CDR3 is 13 residues long. Trimming shortened V by 2 bases and J by 4 bases, and 8 bases separated the two germline ends. Unique molecular identifiers were linked by the library to individual cDNA molecules. Each CDR3 protein gets one entry after TCRdb re-called the RACE reads with MiXCR. The table has some 54,000 distinct CDR3 sequences, about 9.9% seen once. The source is a woman in her fifties or sixties with alopecia areata. Some clones in this sample may be carry-over from other donors' samples. Material: whole blood, obtained in connection with sensitization to the hapten diphenylcyclopropenone (DPC). This sequence joins TRBV28 and TRBJ1-2; the D gene is possibly TRBD1 (5 bases). CDR3: CASSLRGAYGYTF. The DNA of the CDR3 is TGTGCCAGCAGTTTACGAGGGGCCTATGGCTACACCTTC.